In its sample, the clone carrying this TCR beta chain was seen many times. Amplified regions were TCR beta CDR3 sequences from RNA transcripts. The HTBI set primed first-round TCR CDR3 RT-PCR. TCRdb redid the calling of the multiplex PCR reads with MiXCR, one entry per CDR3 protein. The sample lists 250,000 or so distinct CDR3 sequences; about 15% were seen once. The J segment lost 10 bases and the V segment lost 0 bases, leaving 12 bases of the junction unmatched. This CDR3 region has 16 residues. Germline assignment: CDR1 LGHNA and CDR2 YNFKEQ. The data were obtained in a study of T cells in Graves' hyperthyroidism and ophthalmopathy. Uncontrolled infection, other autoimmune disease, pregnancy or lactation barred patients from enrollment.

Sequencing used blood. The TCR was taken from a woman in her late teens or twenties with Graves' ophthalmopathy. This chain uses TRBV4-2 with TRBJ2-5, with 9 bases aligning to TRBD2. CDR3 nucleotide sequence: TGTGCCAGCAGCCAAGAGATGACTAGCGGATTCGGGGACCAGTACTTC. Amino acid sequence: CASSQEMTSGFGDQYF.